The 31 T cell receptor beta chains in this list originate from one sample, sequenced in a study of cytomegalovirus exposure and HLA in healthy donors. TCRdb's table, derived via immunoSEQ multiplex PCR, lists solely in-frame clones and lacks some. The sample holds about 130,000 clones, about 90% seen once. Sample: PBMCs. The receptors originated from a man aged 30-40 years in good health and CMV-seronegative.

The J gene is TRBJ2-2, the V gene TRBV5-1; 11 nucleotides line up with TRBD1. Germline V gives CDR1 SGHRS, CDR2 YFSETQ. The ends lost 5 bases at V and 7 bases at J; junction bases unmatched: 7. This CDR3 region has 15 residues. The CDR3 bases are TGCGCCAGCAGTCAGGACAGGGGGCTCATCGGGGAGCTGTTTTTT. Its protein product is CASSQDRGLIGELFF. The entire variable domain, with the rest obtained from reference TRBV5-1 and TRBJ2-2, is as follows: KAGVTQTPRYLIKTRGQQVTLSCSPISGHRSVSWYQQTPGQGLQFLFEYFSETQRNKGNFPGRFSGRQFSNSRSEMNVSTLELGDSALYLCASSQDRGLIGELFFGEGSRLTVL.

The chain uses TRBV18 and TRBJ1-3; D not certain. CDR3 length equals 18 residues. The germline V and J ends were trimmed by 4 bases and 3 bases, with 22 bases remaining between them. Germline V gene data show CDR1 as KGHSH and CDR2 as LQKENI. CDR3 DNA: TGTGCCAGCTCACGTCTCTCCGGCAGCGCAGTGGGTGGAAACACCATATATTTT. The encoded protein is CASSRLSGSAVGGNTIYF.

V gene TRBV7-2 combines with J gene TRBJ2-1; 9 bases are shared with TRBD2. This CDR3 contains 16 residues. V shed 5 bases and J 5 bases; nucleotides not matched to a gene: 10. Germline values: CDR1 SGHTA, CDR2 FQGNSA. In DNA, the CDR3 is TGTGCCAGCAGCCCGAGACTAGCGGAGACAAACAATGAGCAGTTCTTC. Residues: CASSPRLAETNNEQFF.

The V gene is TRBV27, the J gene TRBJ1-2; 9 bases match TRBD1. CDR1 MNHEY and CDR2 SMNVEV come from the germline V gene (reference sequence). This CDR3 contains 13 residues. The J segment lost 4 bases and the V segment lost 8 bases, leaving 5 bases of the junction unmatched. DNA for the CDR3: TGTGCCAGCCCGGGACAGGGAATCTATGGCTACACCTTC. Amino acids: CASPGQGIYGYTF.

This chain uses TRBV27 with TRBJ2-1; 10 nucleotides align to TRBD2. CDR1 and CDR2 (germline): MNHEY, SMNVEV (reference sequence). This CDR3 spans 16 amino acids. The V gene end was trimmed by 4 bases and the J gene end by 6 bases; junction bases not matched to a gene: 9. CDR3 amino acids: CASSSRLLAGVNEQFF. CDR3 DNA: TGTGCCAGCAGTTCGCGACTGCTAGCGGGAGTCAATGAGCAGTTCTTC.

V and J are TRBV7-9 and TRBJ1-2; D uncertain. In germline, CDR1 is SEHNR, CDR2 FQNEAQ (reference sequence). The CDR3 loop spans 16 amino acids. V shed 1 base and J shed 7 bases, with 19 bases lying between them. As DNA, the CDR3 is TGTGCCAGCAGCTTAGTCATAGCCGAGGGAAAGAGTGGCTACACCTTC. Translating gives CASSLVIAEGKSGYTF. The variable domain in full, completed from reference TRBV7-9 and TRBJ1-2, reads DTGVSQNPRHKITKRGQNVTFRCDPISEHNRLYWYRQTLGQGPEFLTYFQNEAQLEKSRLLSDRFSAERPKGSFSTLEIQRTEQGDSAMYLCASSLVIAEGKSGYTFGSGTRLTVV.

The chain links TRBV5-6 to TRBJ2-7; tentative D call: TRBD2 (6 bases). This CDR3 region has 15 residues. The germline V gene has CDR1 SGHDT and CDR2 YYEEEE. V lost 3 bases and J 5 bases, leaving 18 bases between the germline ends. The CDR3 spells CASSWLTGTFNEQYF. The DNA for the CDR3 is TGTGCCAGCAGCTGGTTAACCGGGACTTTCAACGAGCAGTACTTC.

V and J are TRBV30 and TRBJ1-6, with D unclear. The germline V gene has CDR1 GTSNPN and CDR2 SVGIG (reference sequence). Trimming removed 4 bases at V and 0 bases at J, with 13 bases between. This CDR3 is 16 amino acids long. This CDR3 reads CAWNPTGSSYNSPLHF. CDR3 coding DNA: TGTGCCTGGAACCCGACGGGTAGCTCCTATAATTCACCCCTCCACTTT. Supplemented by reference TRBV30 and TRBJ1-6, the full variable domain reads SQTIHQWPATLVQPVGSPLSLECTVEGTSNPNLYWYRQAAGRGLQLLFYSVGIGQISSEVPQNLSASRPQDRQFILSSKKLLLSDSGFYLCAWNPTGSSYNSPLHFGNGTRLTVT.

The rearrangement uses TRBV5-1 and TRBJ2-6; 8 bases fit TRBD1. Germline V gene sequence: CDR1 SGHRS, CDR2 YFSETQ. Germline trimming cut 3 bases from V and 0 bases from J; bases unmatched to any gene: 11. This CDR3 region has 19 residues. CDR3 amino acids: CASSSYKTGVLSGANVLTF. CDR3 bases: TGCGCCAGCAGCTCCTATAAGACAGGGGTGCTCTCTGGGGCCAACGTCCTGACTTTC.

This clone is a singleton in its sample. This chain uses TRBV15 with TRBJ1-4; D is uncertain. CDR1 is LNHNV, CDR2 YYDKDF, per germline (reference sequence). This CDR3 region has 14 residues. Trimming shortened V by 4 bases and J by 12 bases, and 18 bases separated the two germline ends. The CDR3 coding sequence is TGTGCCACCAGCAAAGACCTTTTAACTCGTCAACTGTTTTTT. Encoded protein: CATSKDLLTRQLFF. Based on the CDR3 plus reference TRBV15 and TRBJ1-4, the full variable domain is DAMVIQNPRYQVTQFGKPVTLSCSQTLNHNVMYWYQQKSSQAPKLLFHYYDKDFNNEADTPDNFQSRRPNTSFCFLDIRSPGLGDTAMYLCATSKDLLTRQLFFGSGTQLSVL.

This clone was counted once. This chain joins TRBV6-4 and TRBJ2-2, with 11 bases fitting TRBD2. Germline V lookup: CDR1 MRHNA, CDR2 SNTAGT. With 7 bases clipped from V and 0 bases from J, the junction kept 16 bases outside the gene matches. This CDR3 is built from 20 residues. The CDR3, as DNA: TGTGCCAGCACCAAAAGAGGGACTAGCGGTGAAGAATCGAACACCGGGGAGCTGTTTTTT. This encodes CASTKRGTSGEESNTGELFF.

The CDR3, as DNA: TGTGCCAGTAGTATCCAGGGGGGCAATCAGCCCCAGCATTTT. Protein: CASSIQGGNQPQHF. This rearrangement joins TRBV19 to TRBJ1-5, with 7 bases that match TRBD1. Germline V gives CDR1 LNHDA, CDR2 SQIVND (reference sequence). The trim removed 3 bases at V and 2 bases at J, leaving 1 base unmatched. The CDR3 has 14 residues.

This clone was seen a single time. The chain has TRBV6-1 and TRBJ2-7; possibly TRBD2 for D (6 bases). Trimming took off 4 bases at V and 3 bases at J, with 19 bases between the two ends. The CDR3 is 16 amino acids. CDR1 and CDR2 from the germline V gene are MNHNS and SASEGT. The CDR3 reads CASSANIGGMGYEQYF. In nucleotides, the CDR3 is TGTGCCAGCAGTGCCAACATCGGGGGTATGGGCTACGAGCAGTACTTC.

The chain couples TRBV5-4 to TRBJ2-7; TRBD2 agrees at 8 bases. Germline loops: CDR1 SGHNT, CDR2 YYREEE (reference sequence). This CDR3 comprises 13 residues. The trim removed 0 bases at V and 6 bases at J, leaving 2 bases unmatched. In DNA, the CDR3 is TGTGCCAGCAGCTTGGGGGCGGGAGGCGAGCAGTACTTC. Translating gives CASSLGAGGEQYF.

This chain uses TRBV7-2 with TRBJ1-5; 9 bases agree with TRBD1. CDR3 length: 17 residues. V was pared by 5 bases and J by 4 bases, with 12 bases of the junction left unmatched. The germline V gene encodes CDR1 SGHTA and CDR2 FQGNSA. The DNA of the CDR3 is TGTGCCAGCAGCCTACTCGGGACAGGGAACATAAATCAGCCCCAGCATTTT. As protein: CASSLLGTGNINQPQHF. Variable domain in full (rest from reference TRBV7-2 and TRBJ1-5): GAGVSQSPSNKVTEKGKDVELRCDPISGHTALYWYRQSLGQGLEFLIYFQGNSAPDKSGLPSDRFSAERTGGSVSTLTIQRTQQEDSAVYLCASSLLGTGNINQPQHFGDGTRLSIL.

This clone appeared once. The chain uses TRBV5-4 and TRBJ2-1; 8 bases line up with TRBD1. CDR3 length: 14 residues. From germline, CDR1 is SGHNT and CDR2 YYREEE (reference sequence). J lost 8 bases, V lost 6 bases, and 10 bases had no gene match. Here the CDR3 reads CASTSAAGGDEQFF. CDR3 DNA: TGTGCCAGCACAAGCGCCGCAGGGGGCGATGAGCAGTTCTTC.

The gene calls are TRBV13 and TRBJ1-4; maybe TRBD1 (5 bases). This CDR3 is built from 15 residues. CDR1 and CDR2 (germline): PRHDT, FYEKMQ (reference sequence). Deletions cut 5 bases from V and 7 bases from J, with 17 bases between. The CDR3 DNA reads as TGTGCCAGCAGCAAACGGGGGTCCAACCGTGAAAAACTGTTTTTT. It codes for CASSKRGSNREKLFF. Variable domain in full (rest from reference TRBV13 and TRBJ1-4): AAGVIQSPRHLIKEKRETATLKCYPIPRHDTVYWYQQGPGQDPQFLISFYEKMQSDKGSIPDRFSAQQFSDYHSELNMSSLELGDSALYFCASSKRGSNREKLFFGSGTQLSVL.

The chain couples TRBV18 to TRBJ2-3; no firm D call. The CDR3 spans 14 residues. Germline V CDR1 and CDR2: KGHSH, LQKENI. The V and J ends lost 3 bases and 2 bases respectively, with 9 bases between them. This CDR3 is CASSPNGFTDTQYF. CDR3 nucleotide sequence: TGTGCCAGCTCACCGAACGGGTTCACAGATACGCAGTATTTT.

In this sample, this clone turned up once. V usage is TRBV4-1 and J usage is TRBJ2-7, with 9 bases matching TRBD2. Germline CDR1 and CDR2: MGHRA and YSYEKL. V gave up 5 bases and J gave up 5 bases; unmatched junction bases: 10. CDR3 length: 15 residues. The DNA for the CDR3 is TGCGCCAGCAGCACGGGGGGACTAGCATCGAACGAGCAGTACTTC. Protein product: CASSTGGLASNEQYF.

The CDR3 spells CASSVDRGNYGYTF. The DNA of the CDR3 is TGTGCCAGCAGCGTAGATCGGGGTAACTATGGCTACACCTTC. The rearrangement links TRBV9 to TRBJ1-2; D gene unclear. V was clipped by 0 bases and J by 1 base, with 7 bases between them. CDR1 is SGDLS and CDR2 is YYNGEE in the germline V gene. The CDR3 is 14 residues long.

The chain has TRBV4-3 and TRBJ2-2; perhaps TRBD2 as D (5 bases). CDR1 LGHNA and CDR2 YSLEER come from the germline V gene. Trimming left V 4 bases short and J 5 bases short, with 5 bases between. This CDR3 region has 12 residues. The CDR3 DNA reads TGCGCCAGCAGCCGAGGGACCGGGGAGCTGTTTTTT. This translates into CASSRGTGELFF.

The V gene is TRBV4-3, the J gene TRBJ2-4; 7 bases line up with TRBD1. V lost 4 bases, J lost 6 bases, and 9 bases stayed unmatched. The V gene's germline CDR1 is LGHNA and CDR2 YSLEER. This CDR3 is 15 amino acids long. CDR3 amino acids: CASSPIHRDRNIQYF. The CDR3 nucleotides are TGCGCCAGCAGCCCCATTCACCGGGACAGAAACATTCAGTACTTC.

J is TRBJ1-5 and V is TRBV2; 7 bases are shared with TRBD1. Germline CDR1 and CDR2: SNHLY and FYNNEI. The J segment lost 3 bases and the V segment lost 6 bases, leaving 14 bases of the junction unmatched. The CDR3 spans 17 residues. The CDR3 DNA is TGTGCCAGCAGCCCCGACAGGGTTAAGGCAAACAATCAGCCCCAGCATTTT. Translation: CASSPDRVKANNQPQHF.

The CDR3 nucleotides are TGTGCCAGCAGTGAACCGGGACAAAGATCCTACGAGCAGTACTTC. Amino acid sequence: CASSEPGQRSYEQYF. This chain uses TRBV2 with TRBJ2-7; weak D call: TRBD1 (6 bases). Germline CDR1 and CDR2: SNHLY and FYNNEI. V was shortened by 2 bases and J by 1 base, with 12 bases between the two germline ends. This CDR3 has 15 residues.

This rearrangement joins TRBV5-1 to TRBJ2-3; 7 bases line up with TRBD2. Looked up from germline, CDR1 is SGHRS and CDR2 is YFSETQ. This CDR3 has 16 residues. Losses at the gene ends were 0 bases for V and 4 bases for J; bases not matched to a gene: 8. CDR3 in DNA: TGCGCCAGCAGCTTGGTTGCGGGGGTTGCGGCAGATACGCAGTATTTT. It codes for CASSLVAGVAADTQYF.

The chain uses TRBV9 and TRBJ2-3, with D unresolved. This CDR3 has 16 amino acids. V lost 0 bases to trimming and J lost 6 bases, with 17 bases between them. Looked up from germline, CDR1 is SGDLS and CDR2 is YYNGEE. The CDR3 nucleotides read TGTGCCAGCAGCGTAGGTCGACGGAGCGCGGAGGATACGCAGTATTTT. Translating gives CASSVGRRSAEDTQYF.

The rearrangement uses TRBV6-6 and TRBJ2-7; 8 positions agree with TRBD1. Germline V CDR1 and CDR2: MNHNY, SVGAGI (reference sequence). There are 15 residues in the CDR3. Trimming took 1 base from V and 5 from J; bases not matched to a gene: 7. The CDR3 DNA is TGTGCCAGCAGTTACTTGGACAGGGCGGCCCACGAGCAGTACTTC. It is translated as CASSYLDRAAHEQYF.

The chain recombines TRBV5-1 with TRBJ2-2, with TRBD2 matching 11 bases. The CDR3 loop spans 14 amino acids. The germline V gene encodes CDR1 SGHRS and CDR2 YFSETQ. The trim removed 3 bases at V and 6 bases at J, leaving 1 base unmatched. In DNA, the CDR3 is TGCGCCAGCAGCTGGGGACTAGCGGCCGGGGAGCTGTTTTTT. This translates into CASSWGLAAGELFF.

The V gene is TRBV2, the J gene TRBJ1-1, with 7 bases matching TRBD1. The CDR3 consists of 12 residues. J lost 11 bases, V lost 3 bases, and 6 bases had no gene match. The V gene's germline CDR1 is SNHLY and CDR2 FYNNEI. The CDR3 DNA follows: TGTGCCAGCAGTGACGACAGGGTTGTGGCTTTCTTT. Translated, it gives CASSDDRVVAFF.

The gene calls are TRBV4-1 and TRBJ1-2; no firm D call. The CDR3 length is 17 residues. V lost 1 base and J lost 2, with 17 bases in between. From germline, CDR1 is MGHRA and CDR2 YSYEKL. The CDR3 DNA is TGCGCCAGCAGCCAAGGTTTTCAGGATGTTTTGAACTATGGCTACACCTTC. This gives the protein CASSQGFQDVLNYGYTF.

This sequence joins TRBV11-3 and TRBJ2-7; D remains unclear. CDR3 size: 13 residues. Germline V lookup: CDR1 SGHNT, CDR2 YENEEA. V dropped 5 bases and J dropped 3 bases, with 11 bases sitting between them. DNA of the CDR3: TGTGCCAGCAGCCCCGAGAACGTCTACGAGCAGTACTTC. The encoded protein is CASSPENVYEQYF. Supplemented by reference TRBV11-3 and TRBJ2-7, the full variable domain reads EAGVVQSPRYKIIEKKQPVAFWCNPISGHNTLYWYLQNLGQGPELLIRYENEEAVDDSQLPKDRFSAERLKGVDSTLKIQPAELGDSAVYLCASSPENVYEQYFGPGTRLTVT.